A selection of T cell receptor beta chains follows, all from one sample in a study of cytomegalovirus exposure and HLA in healthy donors. Sequencing was performed with immunoSEQ multiplex PCR; in TCRdb, only in-frame clones are kept and a portion is missing. Among approximately 84,000 clones listed, roughly 75% were seen once. What was sequenced was PBMCs. These receptors all stem from a man aged 40-50 years in good health and CMV-seronegative. CDR3s include the opening cysteine and the closing phenylalanine or tryptophan. Clone size is not always given. Where it is, it says once, few, many or a class for expanded clones.

size	V	J	CDR3
NA	TRBV25-1	TRBJ1-1	CASRTGTEAFF
NA	TRBV5-8	TRBJ2-7	CASSSPSVVYEQYF
NA	TRBV4-2	TRBJ2-7	CASSQASGQASYEQYF
NA	TRBV2	TRBJ2-5	CASSETRSGGAETQYF
NA	TRBV5-4	TRBJ2-2	CASSQIWDRDLPNTGELFF
NA	TRBV5-6	TRBJ2-1	CASSPRGYNEQFF
NA	TRBV18	TRBJ2-3	CASSPWASTDTQYF
NA	TRBV30	TRBJ2-7	CAWAGAGSSYEQYF
NA	TRBV9	TRBJ2-7	CASSVGEVAYYEQYF
few	TRBV5-4	TRBJ2-3	CASSLAGGQADTQYF
NA	TRBV19	TRBJ1-1	CASRPGHFMNTEAFF
once	TRBV6-1	TRBJ2-7	CASSFGTIRDEQYF
once	TRBV2	TRBJ2-1	CASSADLQYGGSYNEQFF
once	TRBV6-6	TRBJ1-2	CASSYSEGMSGYTF
NA	TRBV7-9	TRBJ2-5	CASSYQREMETQYF
few	TRBV5-4	TRBJ2-7	CASSLGAQTSGYEQYF
few	TRBV6-5	TRBJ2-7	CASTAGGNYEQYF
NA	TRBV18	TRBJ1-1	CASSPPSTGGTEAFF
NA	TRBV29-1	TRBJ2-1	CSVDPSRGGSEQFF
NA	TRBV25-1	TRBJ2-5	CASSESWGGQQETQYF
NA	TRBV27	TRBJ1-4	CASSFQGAAEKLFF
NA	TRBV19	TRBJ2-6	CASSIGKWANSGANVLTF
few	TRBV18	TRBJ2-7	CASSPLQASYEQYF
NA	TRBV5-6	TRBJ2-6	CASSHRRTSGLSGANVLTF
NA	TRBV9	TRBJ1-2	CASSPKAADPYGYTF
few	TRBV5-1	TRBJ1-2	CASRVTGGTRNYGYTF
few	TRBV7-8	TRBJ1-4	CASSSGFATNEKLFF
NA	TRBV10-3	TRBJ2-7	CAISESGWGRDEQYF
NA	TRBV30	TRBJ2-1	CAWSPGYTYNEQFF
NA	TRBV19	TRBJ1-5	CASSGQPTYDQPQHF
NA	TRBV6-1	TRBJ1-2	CASRTGDSYGYTF
few	TRBV2	TRBJ2-5	CASTPGQVQETQYF